This T cell receptor beta chain was profiled in a study of T cell responses to AZD1222 COVID-19 vaccine (dated by TCRdb to the early 2020s). As for the study more broadly: AZD1222 recipients with second doses at about 4 weeks or about 12 weeks were pooled, because spike-specific TCR depth and breadth did not differ between schedules. A total of roughly 240 trial participants underwent TCR sequencing, of whom around 200 received two doses of AZD1222 and some 26 received two doses of the MenACWY control vaccine. Trial participants were enrolled into age subgroups of 18-55, 56-69 and 70-plus years, which contained about 150, 27 and 61 TCR-sequenced participants, respectively. Overall study results and their limits: Reportedly, almost half of the unique spike-specific TCRs recognized epitopes lying outside the regions that are mutated in the B.1.351 and B.1.1.7 variants. A significant rise in spike-specific TCR breadth and depth was observed after two AZD1222 doses relative to day 0 and relative to MenACWY recipients. In the small 56-69-year group, the increase in depth fell short of significance, most likely because of low power. Most participants were white British and females outnumbered males, and the authors suggested that clonal diversity may have been underestimated. Conclusions about previously exposed vaccinees were limited because only five to seven AZD1222 recipients were SARS-CoV-2 seropositive at baseline. Because no day 14 peak-response samples were available, repertoires were characterized only after the peak T cell response. Vaccine-associated CD4 TCRs spanned the whole spike protein, with dominant responses in regions 160-218 and 743-854.

The CDR3 regions of human TCRbeta chains were subjected to immunosequencing. The paper's data handling went like this. Repertoire TCRs were checked for matches against a reference library of SARS-CoV-2-specific TCRs that had been generated using the MIRA antigen-specificity platform. Breadth meant the fraction of unique TCRs that were SARS-CoV-2-associated, whereas depth meant the fraction of total T cells that were SARS-CoV-2-associated. Using the MIRA data, every spike-specific TCR was mapped to the spike region that the TCR reacted to and assigned to either a CD4 or a CD8 class. Log10-transformed breadth and depth values were compared by one-way ANOVA with Sidak's multiple comparisons tests. Not all clones reach the TCRdb copy of this immuneACCESS table, which keeps in-frame sequences only. Checked studies attribute under half of the gap to unresolved V genes and leave the rest unexplained. The D gene and trimming were derived from the DNA, and the V and J assignments and clone size from that table. For this sample the table gives 100,000 to 120,000 clones, of which roughly 87% were detected only once. The ten biggest clones cover more than 4.5% of the sample.

Read against the paper, the sample's time point label means: baseline before first vaccination. Vaccinee samples were obtained from the UK trials COV001 and COV002, which included a single-blind randomized controlled phase 2/3 trial of AZD1222 (ChAdOx1 nCoV-19) in healthy adults. For TCRbeta chain sequencing, PBMC samples from trial participants were taken at day 0 and at day 28 after the second dose. Details on this clone: It lacks a known antigen. Base quality data are lacking; no much larger clone is found one base away.

In the germline V gene (reference sequence), CDR1 corresponds to MNHEY and CDR2 to SMNVEV. Inclusive of the bounding cysteine and phenylalanine, the CDR3 is 13 residues long. Only the CDR3 DNA stays, 39 bases, in frame from base 1. V is trimmed back by 8 bases and J by 4 bases, and the junction contains 5 bases that no gene match accounts for. Sequencing used peripheral blood, obtained on day 0 of AZD1222 vaccination. This TCR derives from an adult in good health. The V and J segments used are TRBV27 and TRBJ1-5, and TRBD1 matches 7 of the central bases. The bases read TGTGCCAGCGCCGGGACAGCTAATCAGCCCCAGCATTTT. Translated, this is CASAGTANQPQHF.